These 8 T cell receptor beta chains were sequenced from one sample in a study of CD8 T cells in ankylosing spondylitis. TCRdb fed the 5' RACE reads into MiXCR, producing one record per CDR3 protein. The sample holds approximately 220,000 distinct CDR3 sequences, approximately 24% seen once. The specimen sequenced was blood, either unsorted or a sorted T cell fraction (not recorded which). These receptors came from a male donor with ankylosing spondylitis or in good health (not recorded which).

On this clonotype itself: It may be a read error: a sequence one base away is much more abundant. The V call is TRBV20-1, the J call TRBJ2-7, with 10 bases matching TRBD2. Looked up from germline, CDR1 is DFQATT and CDR2 is SNEGSKA (reference sequence). CDR3 size: 13 residues. The CDR3 sequence is CSAKGLAVYEHYF. For the CDR3, the DNA is TGCAGTGCAAAAGGACTAGCGGTTTACGAGCACTACTTC.

This clonotype was counted between two and nine times. The rearrangement joins TRBV5-1 to TRBJ2-1, with D perhaps given as TRBD1 or TRBD2 (5 bases each). Per the germline V gene, CDR1 is SGHRS and CDR2 is YFSETQ. CDR3 length equals 17 residues. Trimming left V 0 bases short and J 3 bases short, with 16 bases between. CDR3 DNA sequence: TGCGCCAGCAGCTTGGGGTCGCGAGGGGCCAACTACAATGAGCAGTTCTTC. The encoded protein is CASSLGSRGANYNEQFF.

This clonotype was recorded many times. This chain connects TRBV29-1 to TRBJ2-7; D assignment may be TRBD1 or TRBD2 (6 bases each). The CDR3 totals 11 residues. Germline V gene lookup returns CDR1 SQVTM and CDR2 ANQGSEA. The V end lost 6 bases, the J end lost 5 bases, and 11 bases lay between the germline ends. As DNA, the CDR3 is TGCAGCGTGGGGGGCTCTGACGAGCAGTACTTC. The encoded protein is CSVGGSDEQYF.

This clonotype was counted ten times or more. V is TRBV14 and J is TRBJ2-7, with 7 nucleotides matching TRBD2. J lost 3 bases, V lost 4 bases, and 9 bases had no gene match. The CDR3 covers 15 residues. Germline CDR1 and CDR2: SGHDN and FVKESK. The DNA for the CDR3 is TGTGCCAGCAGCCTTTCTAGCGGAGCTATCTACGAGCAGTACTTC. Translating it yields CASSLSSGAIYEQYF. Full variable domain (rest looked up from reference TRBV14 and TRBJ2-7): EAGVTQFPSHSVIEKGQTVTLRCDPISGHDNLYWYRRVMGKEIKFLLHFVKESKQDESGMPNNRFLAERTGGTYSTLKVQPAELEDSGVYFCASSLSSGAIYEQYFGPGTRLTVT.

The chain employs TRBV20-1 and TRBJ1-1; D perhaps matches TRBD1 (5 bases). The CDR3 runs 12 residues. CDR1 and CDR2 (germline): DFQATT, SNEGSKA (reference sequence). Trimming cost V 3 bases and J 1 base, with 6 bases left between them. The CDR3 loop reads CSASTGNTEAFF. The CDR3 DNA reads as TGCAGTGCTAGCACAGGGAACACTGAAGCTTTCTTT.

This chain joins TRBV3-1 and TRBJ2-7, with D possibly matching TRBD1 (5 bases). The CDR3 is 14 residues long. Trimming removed 2 bases at V and 1 base at J, with 9 bases between. CDR1 is LGHDT, CDR2 YNNKEL, per germline (reference sequence). The CDR3 DNA is TGTGCCAGCAGCCAAATGACAGTATCCTACGAGCAGTACTTC. Translating it yields CASSQMTVSYEQYF.

J is TRBJ2-2 and V is TRBV4-3; D is unresolved. Per the germline V gene, CDR1 is LGHNA and CDR2 is YSLEER. Trimming left V 0 bases short and J 16 bases short, with 18 bases between. CDR3 size: 14 residues. The DNA for the CDR3 is TGCGCCAGCAGCCAAGAGCGTTCGACGACCACCCGGTTTTTT. Its translation is CASSQERSTTTRFF.

The rearrangement joins TRBV12-3 or TRBV12-4 to TRBJ1-1; 11 positions agree with TRBD1. This CDR3 has 15 amino acids. V shed 2 bases and J 6 bases; nucleotides not matched to a gene: 5. The DNA for the CDR3 is TGTGCCAGCAGTTTATGGGACAGGGGGATCGCTGAAGCTTTCTTT. It codes for CASSLWDRGIAEAFF.